The clone carrying this T cell receptor (beta chain) was seen ten or more times. This CDR3 spans 12 amino acids. CDR1 and CDR2 from the germline V gene are ENHRY and SYGVKD. V lost 9 bases and J lost 5, with 13 bases in between. This specimen comes from a study of early T cells in non-severe SARS-CoV-2 infection. Across the study: The study sequenced bulk RNA from unsorted whole blood, with chains unpaired.

Via MiXCR, TCRdb re-called the 5' RACE reads, giving one row per CDR3 protein. The table lists 25,000 or so distinct CDR3 sequences, around 3% of them singletons, with over 0.65% in the top ten. The receptor comes from an adult who was a healthcare worker with PCR-confirmed SARS-CoV-2 infection or an uninfected control (not recorded which). Sequenced material: whole blood. V gene TRBV10-3 combines with J gene TRBJ1-2; D uncertain. The CDR3 DNA sequence: TGTGCCATTAGAGACTTCCAATATGGCTACACCTTC. Its protein is CAIRDFQYGYTF.